Each of the 21 T cell receptor beta chains below was sequenced from the same sample in a study of monozygotic twins with inflammatory bowel disease. No DNA is given; TCRdb re-called the 5' RACE reads and lists each CDR3 protein once. This repertoire includes some 210,000 distinct CDR3 sequences. Sequences were obtained from blood. These receptors all come from a human donor with ulcerative colitis or Crohn's disease, or a healthy co-twin of an affected twin (not recorded which).

The chain has TRBV20-1 and TRBJ1-4; TCRdb designates TRBD1, a call that cannot be tested without DNA. The CDR3 runs to 13 residues. Per the germline V gene, CDR1 is DFQATT and CDR2 is SNEGSKA (reference sequence). The CDR3 here is CSAVDRQGQKLFF.

This rearrangement joins TRBV5-1 to TRBJ2-5; as DNA is missing, the TRBD2 call by TCRdb cannot be tested. In germline, CDR1 is SGHRS, CDR2 YFSETQ. The CDR3 spans 16 residues. The CDR3 here is CASSLDPAGGRETQYF. The full variable domain, completed using reference TRBV5-1 and TRBJ2-5, is KAGVTQTPRYLIKTRGQQVTLSCSPISGHRSVSWYQQTPGQGLQFLFEYFSETQRNKGNFPGRFSGRQFSNSRSEMNVSTLELGDSALYLCASSLDPAGGRETQYFGPGTRLLVL.

The chain recombines TRBV25-1 with TRBJ2-2; the TCRdb call, TRBD1, lacks DNA for checking. Looked up from germline, CDR1 is MGHDK and CDR2 is SYGVNS. CDR3 length: 15 residues. CDR3 in amino acids: CASVKDQGNTGELFF. Full variable domain (outside the CDR3, taken from reference TRBV25-1 and TRBJ2-2): EADIYQTPRYLVIGTGKKITLECSQTMGHDKMYWYQQDPGMELHLIHYSYGVNSTEKGDLSSESTVSRIRTEHFPLTLESARPSHTSQYLCASVKDQGNTGELFFGEGSRLTVL.

J is TRBJ1-5 and V is TRBV6-5. The CDR3 has 14 residues. The germline CDR1 and CDR2 sequences are MNHEY and SVGAGI. The CDR3 loop reads CASSYLRDHQPQHF.

The chain links TRBV11-2 to TRBJ2-6; TCRdb selects TRBD1, and the lack of DNA leaves this call unchecked. This CDR3 is 20 amino acids long. The V gene's germline CDR1 is SGHAT and CDR2 FQNNGV. CDR3: CASSHSRAPKNGSGANVLTF.

The genes are TRBV10-3 and TRBJ2-1; TCRdb's D call, TRBD1, is unchecked because there is no DNA. Germline-derived CDR1 and CDR2 are ENHRY and SYGVKD. CDR3 length: 14 amino acids. The CDR3: CAISPPGAYNEQFF.

The V and J genes are TRBV11-2 and TRBJ1-2. Germline CDR1 and CDR2: SGHAT and FQNNGV. The CDR3 covers 14 residues. This chain's CDR3 is CASSLGAVNYGYTF.

The rearrangement uses TRBV5-1 and TRBJ2-5. The CDR3 has 16 residues. Germline CDR1 and CDR2: SGHRS and YFSETQ. The CDR3 region is CASSLATDWQQETQYF.

The chain recombines TRBV7-2 with TRBJ1-5. This CDR3 contains 17 residues. Germline assignment: CDR1 SGHTA and CDR2 FQGNSA. The CDR3 sequence is CASSLFDILVSNQPQHF.

This sequence joins TRBV7-9 and TRBJ1-6. The CDR3 is 16 amino acids. In germline, CDR1 is SEHNR, CDR2 FQNEAQ (reference sequence). CDR3 amino acids: CASSHPGGSYNSPLHF. The complete variable domain, with remaining parts taken from reference TRBV7-9 and TRBJ1-6, reads DTGVSQNPRHKITKRGQNVTFRCDPISEHNRLYWYRQTLGQGPEFLTYFQNEAQLEKSRLLSDRFSAERPKGSFSTLEIQRTEQGDSAMYLCASSHPGGSYNSPLHFGNGTRLTVT.

V is TRBV5-1 and J is TRBJ2-3; checking the TCRdb D call of TRBD1 is not possible without DNA. CDR1 SGHRS and CDR2 YFSETQ come from the germline V gene. The CDR3 loop spans 15 amino acids. The CDR3 reads CASSLEGGLSDTQYF. The whole variable domain, filled in from reference TRBV5-1 and TRBJ2-3, reads KAGVTQTPRYLIKTRGQQVTLSCSPISGHRSVSWYQQTPGQGLQFLFEYFSETQRNKGNFPGRFSGRQFSNSRSEMNVSTLELGDSALYLCASSLEGGLSDTQYFGPGTRLTVL.

The CDR3 here is CASSPLDRITYEQYF. The chain is built from TRBV7-6 and TRBJ2-7; checking the TCRdb D call of TRBD1 is not possible without DNA. The CDR3 sequence is 15 residues long. Germline V CDR1 and CDR2: SGHVS, FNYEAQ.

The rearrangement joins TRBV18 to TRBJ1-3. There are 17 residues in the CDR3. Germline-derived CDR1 and CDR2 are KGHSH and LQKENI. CDR3 amino acids: CASSPGLAGSSGNTIYF.

This sequence joins TRBV12-5 and TRBJ1-2; checking the TCRdb D call of TRBD1 is not possible without DNA. Germline V gene sequence: CDR1 LGHNT, CDR2 FRNRAP. The length of the CDR3 is 13 residues. The CDR3 region is CASGFGGSYGYTF. Variable domain in full (rest from reference TRBV12-5 and TRBJ1-2): DARVTQTPRHKVTEMGQEVTMRCQPILGHNTVFWYRQTMMQGLELLAYFRNRAPLDDSGMPKDRFSAEMPDATLATLKIQPSEPRDSAVYFCASGFGGSYGYTFGSGTRLTVV.

The V gene is TRBV4-1, the J gene TRBJ2-3; TCRdb reports TRBD2, a call that lacks DNA to check it against. This CDR3 spans 17 amino acids. The germline V gene encodes CDR1 MGHRA and CDR2 YSYEKL. The CDR3 sequence is CASSHGLAEKTSDTQYF.

The chain has TRBV6-5 and TRBJ1-2; the D gene TCRdb calls, TRBD1, cannot be checked with no DNA. From germline, CDR1 is MNHEY and CDR2 SVGAGI. This CDR3 has 14 residues. The CDR3 is CASSYRGRSYGYTF.

CDR3 region: CASSPDLFAPQHF. The V gene is TRBV5-1, the J gene TRBJ1-5. Germline CDR1 reads SGHRS; CDR2 reads YFSETQ. The CDR3 runs to 13 residues.

This chain links TRBV5-1 with TRBJ2-7; the TRBD1 assignment by TCRdb is unverifiable without DNA. This CDR3 comprises 14 residues. Germline CDR1 SGHRS, CDR2 YFSETQ. This CDR3 is CASSRGAVSYEQYF.

The chain links TRBV20-1 to TRBJ2-3; TCRdb lists TRBD2, though no DNA is available to test this call. The CDR3 loop spans 17 amino acids. Germline V lookup: CDR1 DFQATT, CDR2 SNEGSKA (reference sequence). The CDR3 reads CSASGLAGGPYTDTQYF.

The chain combines TRBV5-6 with TRBJ1-1; TCRdb names TRBD1, which stays unverified in the absence of DNA. The CDR3 totals 15 residues. CDR1 is SGHDT and CDR2 is YYEEEE in the germline V gene. The CDR3 loop reads CASSLLTETNTEAFF.

CDR3 residues: CASSQRPLAGGSTDTQYF. The chain links TRBV4-2 to TRBJ2-3; TCRdb's assignment of TRBD2 cannot be checked, as there is no DNA. CDR1 is LGHNA, CDR2 YNFKEQ, per germline. This CDR3 contains 18 residues.